The subject of this entry is one T cell receptor beta chain. Its antigen target is currently unknown. No per-base quality is available; no much larger clone lies one base away. The data stem from a study of cytomegalovirus exposure and HLA in healthy donors (dated by TCRdb to 2016 to 2017). Broadly, across the study: In an earlier analysis of 550 to 750 of the donors, about 260 Gb of sequence data and approximately 120 million unique TCR beta sequences from roughly 180 million T cells were reported. Around 300 gigabases of sequencing data and tens of millions of unique TCR sequences were included in an early release covering several hundred HLA-typed donors. Of the approximately 400 genotyped donors, roughly 76% were placed in the genetic ancestry cluster associated with self-reported Caucasian donors. The study was designed to test whether signatures of past pathogen exposure could be identified by cataloging public T cell receptors. Using immunosequencing, the study profiled T cell repertoires from 500 to 800 subjects and related those repertoires to cytomegalovirus serostatus. A separate validation cohort of roughly 110 different subjects was used in addition to the 666-subject first cohort. To predict cytomegalovirus infection status, the study combined high-throughput TCR immunosequencing, statistical association of individual TCRs with disease status, and machine learning. In a later analysis, previously published TCR beta repertoires from roughly 710 donors were re-analyzed and high-resolution HLA genotyping was added so that TCR occurrence patterns could be studied. The later analysis used no new phenotypic data to find candidate immune exposures, relying instead on TCR beta sequences and their occurrence across donors. In an earlier analysis of a few hundred of the donors, high-throughput TCR beta sequencing was used to judge whether each TCR beta V gene segment behaved as functional or pseudogenic. Donor age, sex, ethnicity and CMV serostatus were compiled alongside the repertoire data. Genome-wide SNP genotypes for about 55% of the 666 donors were used in a later genetic analysis, which treated that subset as a discovery cohort. Every repertoire in the discovery cohort had been generated on one and the same sequencing platform. HLA typing included class I and class II loci at four-digit resolution. Typing coverage varied by locus: roughly 620-640 donors for A, B, C, DRB1 and DQB1; more than 500 for DQA1; more than 600 for DPA1; roughly 450 for DPB1. Five DR-DQ haplotypes were treated as single units for association and clustering because of strong linkage in the cohort. On average, 235,054 unique TCR beta nucleotide sequences were sequenced per donor among a few hundred genotyped donors of the cohort, with around 19% of those sequences being non-productive. Broader findings and caveats from the paper: This cohort had only TCR beta chains sequenced, and the lack of alpha or paired-chain data limited which features could be detected. The study gave a list of over 150 TCR beta chains associated with cytomegalovirus. At a false discovery rate of 0.05, a later analysis linked 16,951 TCR beta sequences to specific HLA alleles. Roughly uniform sequencing depth across donors was assumed in presence/absence analyses, although this assumption may not hold. Some IMGT-functional V segments, including TRBV6-2 and TRBV6-3, could not be distinguished by the 87-base-pair reads and were therefore excluded. According to a later analysis, most CMV-associated TCR beta chains appeared to be HLA-restricted, and the HLA associations seemed to be driven largely by CMV exposure. HLA typing was unavailable for some donors at each locus, so association tests used only the typed subset. CMV serostatus was the only immune exposure information available for the cohort. When HLA alleles, especially DR and DQ, strongly co-occurred, TCR associations were difficult to assign to individual alleles. Linkage disequilibrium might explain the correlated functional status among segregating V segments, but an unknown experimental factor could not be ruled out. In a later analysis, HLA-associated TCR beta chains were found to be more clonally expanded and to have lower generation probabilities than equally common non-associated chains. In both the original and validation cohorts, the classifier was reported to diagnose cytomegalovirus status with high specificity and sensitivity. In vitro tests confirmed that three of the cytomegalovirus-associated TCR beta chains recognize cytomegalovirus antigens. Broadly in line with IMGT annotations, most TCR beta V segments showed up in productive rearrangements about 87% or about 30% of the time in an earlier analysis of 587 of the donors. Because counts were too low, some 17 rarely observed V segments, including chromosome 9 orphons, were excluded from the earlier analysis of several hundred of the donors. In a later analysis, the rate of TCR association differed among HLA loci, with DRB1 alleles having the most associated TCRs and HLA-C alleles having the fewest. While some public TCRs were present in many individuals, most TCR sequences turned up only very rarely across donors. A further reported finding was that TCR beta sequences accurately predicted the HLA-A and HLA-B alleles for most subjects in the first cohort. A later genetic analysis reported fewer N-insertions in productive TCRs among donors in an Asian-associated ancestry cluster than the roughly 700-donor mean. An association between a missense DCLRE1C variant and V-gene and J-gene trimming of TCR beta chains was found in a later genetic analysis and replicated in an independent cohort. The authors suggested that the approach could potentially be generalized to other disease states and immunological phenotypes. A group of highly shared sequence variants was considered likely to be a technical artifact of the sequencing pipeline. A later analysis reported that several top co-occurrence clusters appeared linked to parvovirus B19, influenza, CMV and Epstein-Barr virus.

Deletion took 7 bases off V and 5 bases off J, with a span of 18 bases between the germline ends. Reading from cysteine to phenylalanine, the CDR3 counts 14 amino acids. Of all the DNA, just the CDR3 is kept, 42 bases in frame from base 1. The germline V gene specifies SGHTA as CDR1 and FQGNSA as CDR2. The library was generated by the immunoSEQ multiplex PCR assay. For the multiplex PCR, a mixture combining 60 forward primers for TCR Vbeta segments and 13 reverse primers for TCR Jbeta segments was used. The CDR3 region of rearranged TCR beta genes was amplified from genomic DNA by a multiplex PCR assay. The amplified TCR beta libraries were sequenced on the Illumina HiSeq System as 87-base-pair reads. In the source study's methods: In a later analysis, roughly 80 million unique TCR beta chains were counted across the roughly 670 repertoires, and approximately 11 million of these chains were shared by at least two donors. To remove PCR and sequencing errors, raw reads were error-corrected and collapsed into unique sequences using a nearest-neighbor algorithm that merged closely related sequences. Alignment of CDR3 sequences to IMGT reference sequences was used to assign V, D and J gene segments. For a sequence to be retained, at least a six-nucleotide match to both a V gene segment and a J gene segment was required. A rearrangement counted as productive if the CDR3 had no stop codons and remained in frame with V and J, and every other rearrangement counted as non-productive. Following IMGT convention, CDR3 was defined as the stretch from the second conserved V-encoded cysteine to the conserved J-encoded phenylalanine. The earlier analysis of a few hundred of the donors excluded any sequence lacking an unambiguous match to a single V gene segment. An earlier analysis of almost 600 of the donors classified V segments as functional when productive rearrangements were above 56.7% and as segregating when the standard deviation between donors was above 5%. To diagnose cytomegalovirus status from the catalog of TCR beta chain sequences, a statistical classification framework was built. In a later analysis, TCR nucleotide sequences were compared against IMGT/GENE-DB human TR gene sequences so that V and J genes could be assigned. Using the TCRdist pipeline, a later analysis assigned CDR3 sequences along with most-parsimonious VDJ recombination scenarios. A later analysis defined each TCR beta chain by its CDR3 amino acid sequence plus V-gene family, and excluded reads lacking a unique V-gene family. As a way to deal with suspected cross-contamination and a sequencing artifact, a later analysis dropped hundreds of nucleotide sequences that were highly shared and had low generation probability. A later analysis calculated a clonal expansion index for each public chain from normalized within-repertoire ranks of inferred template counts. Generation probabilities in a later analysis came from a VDJ recombination model fitted to out-of-frame rearrangements, and those results were checked against IGoR. A later analysis scored TCR-TCR, TCR-HLA and TCR-CMV co-occurrence with hypergeometric tests, applying a repertoire-size bias correction to TCR pairs. In a later analysis, false discovery rates were estimated by permuting HLA or CMV assignments 20 times. In a later analysis, co-occurring TCRs were grouped with DBSCAN, and TCRdist sequence similarity was added when clustering was performed within HLA-allele-positive subsets. For co-occurrence clustering, repertoires with fewer than 30,000 or more than 120,000 public chains were excluded, along with four or five repertoires with anomalous nucleotide sharing. The table was pulled from immuneACCESS by TCRdb, which kept in-frame rearrangements only. Such tables lose some clones; where checked, under half of the loss comes from unresolved V genes, and the rest has no known cause. Clonal size and the V and J genes are those of that table, whereas D and trimming came from the DNA. The sample table records tens of thousands of clones; over 65% of these occur just once. Almost 4.5% of the sample goes to the ten largest clones.

The cohort comprised 670 or so healthy bone marrow donors. Cohort members were all nominally healthy when sampled, although unrecorded immune exposures were likely present. The donor was CMV seronegative and belonged to the group of over 300 seronegative cohort members. A peripheral blood sample was collected from each donor, and TCR beta sequencing was performed on peripheral blood mononuclear cells. Genomic DNA extraction from the blood cell samples was performed with the Qiagen DNeasy Blood Extraction Kit. The material sequenced was PBMCs. This receptor was obtained from a man between 35 and 55 years old in good health and CMV-seronegative. This sequence uses TRBV7-2 and TRBJ2-7, with a tentative D gene TRBD2 over 7 matching bases. Read as DNA, the sequence is TGTGCCAGCACCCTATCGGGGGGCCTAAACGAGCAGTACTTC. Its coded protein is CASTLSGGLNEQYF.